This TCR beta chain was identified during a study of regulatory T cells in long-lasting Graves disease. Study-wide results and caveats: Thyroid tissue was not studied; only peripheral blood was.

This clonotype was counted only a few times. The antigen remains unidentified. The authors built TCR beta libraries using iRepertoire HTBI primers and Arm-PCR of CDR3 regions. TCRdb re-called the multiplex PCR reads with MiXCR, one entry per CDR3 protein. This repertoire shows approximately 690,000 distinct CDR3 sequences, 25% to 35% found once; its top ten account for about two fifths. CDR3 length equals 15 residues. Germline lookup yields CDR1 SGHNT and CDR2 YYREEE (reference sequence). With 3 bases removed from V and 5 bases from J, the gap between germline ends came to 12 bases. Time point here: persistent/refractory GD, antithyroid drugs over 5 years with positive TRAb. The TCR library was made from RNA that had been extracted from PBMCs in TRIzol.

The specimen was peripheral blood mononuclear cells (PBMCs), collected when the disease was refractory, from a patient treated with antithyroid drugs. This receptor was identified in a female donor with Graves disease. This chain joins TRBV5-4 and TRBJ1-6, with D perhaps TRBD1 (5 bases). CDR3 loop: CASSSGPQDNSPLHF. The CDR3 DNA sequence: TGTGCCAGCAGCTCGGGGCCTCAGGATAATTCACCCCTCCACTTT.